This entry is about one T cell receptor (beta chain). Its antigen is unknown. Genes and germline are mouse. Produced via immunoSEQ multiplex PCR; TCRdb's table is partial and in-frame only. This table has some 2,000 clones, 40% to 45% appearing once. The time point here: mouse harvest day 14 after allogeneic transplant. Mouse grafts combined 10^7 T-cell-depleted bone marrow cells with 10^6 splenic CD5+ T cells. Mice had MHC-mismatched B6 into BALB/c GVHD, sampled day 7 or 14. This specimen comes from a study of tissue T cells after allogeneic stem cell transplantation. Study results and limitations: Few T cell clones were shared across patients, but motif clusters showed tissue-specific shared signatures.

Sequenced: gut tissue. The receptor was isolated from a female BALB/c mouse given C57BL/6 T cells with graft-versus-host disease after an allogeneic hematopoietic cell transplant.

CDR3 sequence reads: CASIQGNTEVFF. The CDR3 DNA, read in part, is TGTGCCAGCATACAGGGGAACACAGAAGTCTTC. The chain employs TRBV26 and TRBJ1-1; the D gene is possibly TRBD1 (6 bases). The read falls 1 residue short of the CDR3 end, and the missing part is taken from the germline J gene. The CDR3 is 12 residues long. Germline values: CDR1 KGHPV, CDR2 FQNQEV (reference sequence). V lost 7 bases, J lost 1 base, and 7 bases lay in between.